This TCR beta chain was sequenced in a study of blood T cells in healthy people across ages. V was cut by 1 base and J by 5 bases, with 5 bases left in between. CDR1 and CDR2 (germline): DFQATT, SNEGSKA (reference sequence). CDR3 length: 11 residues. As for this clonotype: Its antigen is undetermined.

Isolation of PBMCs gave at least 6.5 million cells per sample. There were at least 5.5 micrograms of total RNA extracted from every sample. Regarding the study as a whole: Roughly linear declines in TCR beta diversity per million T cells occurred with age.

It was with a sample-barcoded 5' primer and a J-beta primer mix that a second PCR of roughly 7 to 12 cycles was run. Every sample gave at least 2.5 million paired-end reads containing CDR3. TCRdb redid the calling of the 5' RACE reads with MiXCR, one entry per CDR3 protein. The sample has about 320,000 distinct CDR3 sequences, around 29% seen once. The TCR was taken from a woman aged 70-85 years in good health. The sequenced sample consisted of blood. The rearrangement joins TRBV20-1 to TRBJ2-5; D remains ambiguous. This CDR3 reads CSARVSETQYF. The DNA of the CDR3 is TGCAGTGCTAGAGTTTCGGAGACCCAGTACTTC.